These 28 T cell receptor beta chains share one sample of origin, sequenced in a study of blood T cells in healthy people across ages. The second PCR ran about 6 to 12 cycles with a sample-barcoded 5' primer and J-beta primers. TCRdb called the 5' RACE reads again in MiXCR, with one record for every CDR3 protein. This sample has about 730,000 distinct CDR3 sequences, with roughly 47% found just once. The source material was blood. These receptors all come from a woman aged 55-75 years in good health.

V usage is TRBV14 and J usage is TRBJ1-1, with TRBD1 matching 7 bases. V was pared by 3 bases and J by 5 bases, with 6 bases of the junction left unmatched. The CDR3 has 14 amino acids. Germline values: CDR1 SGHDN, CDR2 FVKESK. The CDR3 coding sequence is TGTGCCAGCAGCCAGCTGACAGGGTTAACTGAAGCTTTCTTT. Amino acids: CASSQLTGLTEAFF.

This clonotype was picked up a small number of times. The chain uses TRBV6-2 or TRBV6-3 and TRBJ1-1; D might be TRBD1 (6 bases). The germline gives CDR1 MNHEY, CDR2 SVGEGT. V gave up 4 bases and J gave up 1 base, with 13 bases separating them. CDR3 length: 15 residues. CDR3 in amino acids: CASSFARTANTEAFF. The CDR3 DNA reads TGTGCCAGCAGTTTTGCCCGGACAGCGAACACTGAAGCTTTCTTT.

This clonotype was observed a few times. This CDR3 is CASSPHGREGIQYF. The CDR3 DNA reads TGTGCCAGCAGCCCGCATGGAAGGGAAGGGATCCAGTACTTC. This rearrangement joins TRBV14 to TRBJ2-4; D ambiguous. CDR1 SGHDN and CDR2 FVKESK come from the germline V gene. CDR3 size: 14 residues. V gave up 4 bases and J gave up 13 bases, with 20 bases separating them. Based on the CDR3 plus reference TRBV14 and TRBJ2-4, the full variable domain is EAGVTQFPSHSVIEKGQTVTLRCDPISGHDNLYWYRRVMGKEIKFLLHFVKESKQDESGMPNNRFLAERTGGTYSTLKVQPAELEDSGVYFCASSPHGREGIQYFGAGTRLSVL.

The sample holds a few counts of this clonotype. The genes are TRBV7-2 and TRBJ2-1; D uncertain. CDR1 is SGHTA, CDR2 FQGNSA, per germline. The length of the CDR3 is 13 residues. V was cut by 6 bases and J by 8 bases, with 14 bases left in between. This chain's CDR3 is CASRGRVAHEQFF. The DNA of the CDR3 is TGTGCCAGCAGGGGTCGTGTGGCACATGAGCAGTTCTTC.

In this sample, this clonotype turned up a few times. The chain carries TRBV28 and TRBJ1-5, with a tentative D call TRBD1 (5 bases). Germline-derived CDR1 and CDR2 are MDHEN and SYDVKM. V was pared by 4 bases and J by 10 bases, with 11 bases between. The CDR3 sequence is 12 residues long. As DNA, the CDR3 is TGTGCCAGCAGTTCACAGGTTAAACCCCAGCATTTT. Protein product: CASSSQVKPQHF.

The chain joins TRBV18 to TRBJ2-1; TRBD1 agrees at 10 bases. The CDR3 is 17 amino acids. Germline assignment: CDR1 KGHSH and CDR2 LQKENI. The trim removed 4 bases at V and 3 bases at J, leaving 9 bases unmatched. The CDR3 loop is CASSLDRRDRGYNEQFF. CDR3 nucleotides: TGTGCCAGCTCACTGGACCGGAGGGACAGGGGCTACAATGAGCAGTTCTTC. Complete variable domain (other parts from reference TRBV18 and TRBJ2-1): NAGVMQNPRHLVRRRGQEARLRCSPMKGHSHVYWYRQLPEEGLKFMVYLQKENIIDESGMPKERFSAEFPKEGPSILRIQQVVRGDSAAYFCASSLDRRDRGYNEQFFGPGTRLTVL.

Remarks on this clonotype: Germline is not matched at one junction end, which may reflect a read error. V usage is TRBV20-1 and J usage is TRBJ2-7; 8 positions agree with TRBD2. Per the germline V gene, CDR1 is DFQATT and CDR2 is SNEGSKA (reference sequence). This CDR3 is built from 15 residues. DNA of the CDR3: TGCAGTGCTAGTGGAAGCGGGGGTTACTCCCACGAGCAGTACTTC. This encodes CSASGSGGYSHEQYF.

The chain recombines TRBV14 with TRBJ1-2; D is unclear. Per the germline V gene, CDR1 is SGHDN and CDR2 is FVKESK. The CDR3 is 15 amino acids. Trimming took 0 bases from V and 5 from J, leaving 13 bases between them. CDR3 bases: TGTGCCAGCAGCCAAGACCGACCGGGCTCGTATGGCTACACCTTC. It specifies CASSQDRPGSYGYTF.

The table lists this clonotype with a few counts. The rearrangement links TRBV9 to TRBJ1-4; 9 nucleotides line up with TRBD1. Trimming took 3 bases from V and 8 from J; bases not matched to a gene: 8. The germline V gene encodes CDR1 SGDLS and CDR2 YYNGEE. The CDR3 totals 15 residues. The CDR3, as DNA: TGTGCCAGCAGCGCTACCGGGACAGGGACCGAAAAACTGTTTTTT. Amino acid sequence: CASSATGTGTEKLFF.

The V and J genes are TRBV12-3 or TRBV12-4 and TRBJ2-5, with 7 bases aligning to TRBD1. The V gene end was trimmed by 6 bases and the J gene end by 13 bases; junction bases not matched to a gene: 20. The CDR3 sequence is 15 residues long. As DNA, the CDR3 is TGTGCCAGCAGCCCCAGGGGGAATGAGATCTACGAGCGGTACTTC. Protein: CASSPRGNEIYERYF.

This clonotype has more than one count but fewer than ten. In DNA form, the CDR3 reads TGTGCCAGCAGCTTAGGTCGGACCTCCTACGAGCAGTACTTC. Amino acid sequence: CASSLGRTSYEQYF. The V and J genes are TRBV11-2 and TRBJ2-7, with D hard to call. The CDR3 spans 14 residues. CDR1 is SGHAT and CDR2 is FQNNGV in the germline V gene. V lost 1 base to trimming and J lost 0 bases, with 7 bases between them.

A remark on this clonotype: Given a much more abundant clone one base away, this may be a read error. J is TRBJ2-7 and V is TRBV12-3 or TRBV12-4; either TRBD1 or TRBD2 may fit D (5 bases each). The CDR3 sequence is 15 residues long. V was trimmed by 1 base and J by 6 bases, leaving 16 bases between them. As DNA, the CDR3 is TGTGCCAGCAGTTTAGGGGACGGGACCCTTTCCGAGCAGTACTTC. Protein sequence: CASSLGDGTLSEQYF.

This chain connects TRBV18 to TRBJ2-4, with TRBD1 matching 9 bases. Germline V CDR1 and CDR2: KGHSH, LQKENI. The ends lost 6 bases at V and 8 bases at J; junction bases unmatched: 8. The CDR3 is 14 amino acids. For the CDR3, the DNA is TGTGCCAGCTCCCCCATACAGGGGGCCTACATTCAGTACTTC. Encoded protein: CASSPIQGAYIQYF.

In this sample, this clonotype turned up many times. The rearrangement joins TRBV7-9 to TRBJ2-1, with TRBD2 matching over 9 bases. The CDR3 loop spans 15 amino acids. Germline assignment: CDR1 SEHNR and CDR2 FQNEAQ (reference sequence). Trimming took 2 bases from V and 7 from J; bases not matched to a gene: 6. DNA for the CDR3: TGTGCCAGCAGCTTAAGACTAGCGGAAATAAATGAGCAGTTCTTC. It encodes CASSLRLAEINEQFF.

The chain links TRBV28 to TRBJ2-5, with a possible D match to TRBD2 (6 bases). This CDR3 is 14 amino acids long. CDR1 and CDR2 from the germline V gene are MDHEN and SYDVKM. V was shortened by 3 bases and J by 2 bases, with 10 bases between the two germline ends. CDR3 residues: CASSFGTPQETQYF. The CDR3 coding sequence is TGTGCCAGCAGTTTCGGGACTCCTCAAGAGACCCAGTACTTC.

This clonotype was seen a few times. The V gene is TRBV7-8, the J gene TRBJ2-3; 9 bases align to TRBD2. The V segment lost 5 bases and the J segment 2 bases; nucleotides outside the gene matches: 8. The germline V gene has CDR1 SGHVS and CDR2 FQNEAQ. This CDR3 comprises 16 residues. This CDR3 reads CASSPPLAGFTDTQYF. For the CDR3, the DNA is TGTGCCAGCAGCCCGCCCCTAGCGGGGTTCACAGATACGCAGTATTTT.

The chain links TRBV12-3 or TRBV12-4 to TRBJ1-2, with a possible D match to TRBD1 (5 bases). The CDR3 contains 15 residues. Trimming removed 5 bases at V and 1 base at J, with 14 bases between. The CDR3 reads CASSPDQGLNYGYTF. The CDR3 DNA reads as TGTGCCAGCAGTCCAGATCAGGGACTTAACTATGGCTACACCTTC.

This clonotype was counted only a few times. V usage is TRBV20-1 and J usage is TRBJ2-1, with 7 nucleotides matching TRBD2. V lost 6 bases to trimming and J lost 4 bases; unmatched junction nucleotides: 9. Germline V gene lookup returns CDR1 DFQATT and CDR2 SNEGSKA (reference sequence). This CDR3 comprises 14 residues. CDR3: CSANSGEDYNEQFF. CDR3 DNA sequence: TGCAGTGCCAACAGCGGGGAGGATTACAATGAGCAGTTCTTC.

V and J are TRBV27 and TRBJ2-7, with 10 bases aligning to TRBD2. After removal of 4 bases from V and 3 bases from J, the junction contained 3 bases not matched to a gene. The CDR3 length is 14 residues. CDR1 is MNHEY, CDR2 SMNVEV, per germline (reference sequence). CDR3 nucleotide sequence: TGTGCCAGCAGTTCCGGACTAGCGGTCTACGAGCAGTACTTC. It specifies CASSSGLAVYEQYF.

V usage is TRBV20-1 and J usage is TRBJ2-5; 7 bases are a match to TRBD1. V shed 1 base and J 6 bases; nucleotides not matched to a gene: 5. CDR1 is DFQATT and CDR2 is SNEGSKA in the germline V gene (reference sequence). The CDR3 length is 13 residues. CDR3 bases: TGCAGTGCTAGAGGAGGGGGCGGACAGACCCAGTACTTC. Translation: CSARGGGGQTQYF.

The table lists this clonotype with a few counts. V usage is TRBV29-1 and J usage is TRBJ2-3; 8 nucleotides line up with TRBD2. This CDR3 has 15 residues. V dropped 1 base and J dropped 5; count of bases not matched to a gene: 8. Germline CDR1 SQVTM, CDR2 ANQGSEA. CDR3 bases: TGCAGCGTTGAAGGAGCGGGGGAGGGCATAGATACGCAGTATTTT. It specifies CSVEGAGEGIDTQYF.

This clonotype has only one observation. A single base separates this from a much larger clone, so it may be a read error. The gene calls are TRBV7-9 and TRBJ2-1; a weak D match, TRBD2 (6 bases). The CDR3 extends over 18 amino acids. Germline CDR1 and CDR2: SEHNR and FQNEAQ (reference sequence). With 2 bases removed from V and 4 bases from J, the gap between germline ends came to 21 bases. The CDR3 DNA is TGTGCCAGCAGCTTATGGGGTGGGGACGGGAGAGGGTACAATGAGCAGTTCTTC. Amino acids: CASSLWGGDGRGYNEQFF. The variable domain in full, with the rest retrieved from reference TRBV7-9 and TRBJ2-1, is DTGVSQNPRHKITKRGQNVTFRCDPISEHNRLYWYRQTLGQGPEFLTYFQNEAQLEKSRLLSDRFSAERPKGSFSTLEIQRTEQGDSAMYLCASSLWGGDGRGYNEQFFGPGTRLTVL.

The V gene is TRBV25-1, the J gene TRBJ2-3; the match to TRBD2 covers 9 bases. Trimming took 4 bases from V and 2 from J; bases not matched to a gene: 4. Germline CDR1 reads MGHDK; CDR2 reads SYGVNS. This CDR3 region has 15 residues. The CDR3 here is CASSGLADLTDTQYF. The CDR3 DNA reads as TGTGCCAGCAGTGGACTAGCGGACCTCACAGATACGCAGTATTTT.

This clonotype was seen a few times. The chain couples TRBV5-1 to TRBJ2-1; 7 bases fit TRBD1. Germline lookup yields CDR1 SGHRS and CDR2 YFSETQ. V shed 3 bases and J 3 bases; nucleotides not matched to a gene: 3. CDR3 length: 14 residues. CDR3 region: CASSSAGGYNEQFF. CDR3 in DNA: TGCGCCAGCAGCTCTGCAGGGGGCTACAATGAGCAGTTCTTC.

This CDR3 reads CASSFRTGYNEQYF. CDR3 bases: TGTGCCAGCAGTTTCAGGACAGGATACAATGAGCAGTACTTC. J is TRBJ2-1 and V is TRBV13, with 7 bases matching TRBD1. The J call may be wrong; the DNA end is better matched by TRBJ2-7. The CDR3 sequence is 14 residues long. Germline lookup yields CDR1 PRHDT and CDR2 FYEKMQ (reference sequence).

This clonotype has a handful of counts. J is TRBJ2-5 and V is TRBV7-2; D uncertain. V was pared by 8 bases and J by 5 bases, with 9 bases between. Germline CDR1 is SGHTA and CDR2 is FQGNSA. The CDR3 loop spans 11 amino acids. DNA of the CDR3: TGTGCCAGCGGAGAGTGGGAGACCCAGTACTTC. Translated: CASGEWETQYF.

The table lists this clonotype with a few counts. The chain carries TRBV20-1 and TRBJ2-5; D is perhaps TRBD1 (5 bases). Judging by the DNA end, TRBJ2-7 fits better; the J call may be wrong. The CDR3 spans 13 residues. Germline CDR1 is DFQATT and CDR2 is SNEGSKA (reference sequence). Here the CDR3 reads CSAAQGLGSEQYF. The CDR3 bases are TGCAGTGCCGCTCAGGGATTAGGGTCCGAGCAGTACTTC.

The V gene is TRBV20-1, the J gene TRBJ2-3; TRBD2 agrees at 9 bases. Germline-derived CDR1 and CDR2 are DFQATT and SNEGSKA (reference sequence). V lost 1 base, J lost 5 bases, and 4 bases stayed unmatched. The CDR3 is made up of 14 amino acids. The CDR3 DNA follows: TGCAGTGCTAGAGTCCTAGCGGGGTTAGATACGCAGTATTTT. Protein: CSARVLAGLDTQYF.